The entry below gives a single T cell receptor beta chain sequence along with its context. Those enrolled in Seattle joined during active infection and were followed longitudinally afterward. This sample is drawn from a study of blood T cell repertoires in COVID-19. As for the study in general: The United States, Italy and Spain provided the acute and convalescent COVID-19 samples. Sample material is recorded as cDNA or gDNA derived from T cells, B-cell-depleted T cells, or PBMCs.

Original processing methods: The authors estimated nucleated cell counts from reference gene primer amplification. Data came from immunoSEQ multiplex PCR; TCRdb stores just in-frame clones and leaves some out. V and J calls and clone size are given by that table; D and trimming were obtained from the DNA. Of 90,000 to 100,000 clones in the sample, approximately 88% were seen once. Sequencing input: peripheral blood. This TCR came from a woman between 55 and 75 years old with COVID-19, enrolled during active disease.

The CDR3 region has the DNA TGCGCCAGCAGTGGGCAGCGGGGGGGAAGCACAGATACGCAGTATTTT. Residues: CASSGQRGGSTDTQYF. V gene TRBV10-1 combines with J gene TRBJ2-3, with TRBD2 identical over 10 bases. CDR3 length: 16 residues. Trimming at V came to 4 bases and at J to 0 bases, leaving 4 bases not matched to a gene. Germline-derived CDR1 and CDR2 are WNHNN and SYGVQD (reference sequence).